These T cell receptor beta chains were read from a single sample in a study of cytomegalovirus exposure and HLA in healthy donors. Method: immunoSEQ multiplex PCR; TCRdb's copy keeps in-frame clones and lacks some. The sample lists about 140,000 clones; 76% were seen once. The material sequenced was PBMCs. These receptor sequences come from a man between 18 and 35 years old in good health and CMV-seronegative. The CDR3 runs from the conserved cysteine through the conserved F or W.

j_call,v_call,cdr3_aa
TRBJ1-5,TRBV2,CASRGQGVRSNQPQHF
TRBJ1-2,TRBV29-1,CSVGFGQTSYGYTF
TRBJ2-2,TRBV7-9,CASYPVPPAGGNTGELFF
TRBJ1-4,TRBV6-6,CASCGRETTNEKLFF
TRBJ2-3,TRBV11-2,CASRGPGEVGDTQYF
TRBJ1-2,TRBV28,CASSGTGHYGYTF
TRBJ2-1,TRBV27,CASSSGGADNEQFF
TRBJ2-1,TRBV6-1,CASSPPGLVNEQFF
TRBJ2-1,TRBV10-1,CASSRSGGPKSYNEQFF
TRBJ1-4,TRBV6-5,CASRQFNEKLFF
TRBJ1-6,TRBV19,CASSGGSSYNSPLHF
TRBJ2-5,TRBV25-1,CASSATGASQETQYF
TRBJ1-6,TRBV21-1,CASNTDRARNSPLHF
TRBJ2-1,TRBV10-2,CASSVRAGVYNEQFF